The 27 T cell receptor beta chains in this list originate from one sample, sequenced in a study of cytomegalovirus exposure and HLA in healthy donors. 13 Jbeta primers and 60 Vbeta primers were used for the PCR. The method was immunoSEQ multiplex PCR; TCRdb's version includes in-frame clones alone and lacks a portion of them. Of 140,000 to 150,000 clones in the sample, 70% were seen once. The material sequenced was PBMCs. The receptors shown here come from a woman in her sixties in good health and CMV-seropositive.

A few counts support this clone. The gene calls are TRBV27 and TRBJ2-3, with TRBD1 identical over 7 bases. Trimming removed 5 bases from V and 1 base from J; junction bases left unmatched: 6. The CDR3 sequence is 15 residues long. The germline CDR1 and CDR2 sequences are MNHEY and SMNVEV (reference sequence). CDR3 sequence reads: CASSIGQDGTDTQYF. DNA for the CDR3: TGTGCCAGCAGTATCGGACAGGATGGCACAGATACGCAGTATTTT.

The chain joins TRBV11-2 to TRBJ2-5, with TRBD2 matching over 9 bases. CDR3 length: 15 amino acids. Trimming took 4 bases from V and 2 from J; bases not matched to a gene: 5. CDR1 is SGHAT and CDR2 is FQNNGV in the germline V gene. CDR3 DNA sequence: TGTGCCAGCAGCTCCCTTAGCGGGAGACAAGAGACCCAGTACTTC. The encoded protein is CASSSLSGRQETQYF.

V usage is TRBV30 and J usage is TRBJ1-1; D gene unclear. Germline CDR1 is GTSNPN and CDR2 is SVGIG (reference sequence). V lost 0 bases and J lost 7, with 12 bases in between. This CDR3 is built from 13 residues. The CDR3 region has the DNA TGTGCCTGGAGTGTACTTGGCGGTAGTGAAGCTTTCTTT. It encodes CAWSVLGGSEAFF.

This CDR3 reads CASSLSTSRNEQFF. CDR3 DNA sequence: TGTGCCAGCAGCCTTTCGACAAGTCGGAATGAGCAGTTCTTC. V usage is TRBV7-9 and J usage is TRBJ2-1; D is ambiguous. The CDR3 is 14 amino acids. CDR1 and CDR2 from the germline V gene are SEHNR and FQNEAQ (reference sequence). The V end lost 5 bases, the J end lost 7 bases, and 15 bases lay between the germline ends.

The genes are TRBV5-1 and TRBJ1-1; TRBD1 agrees at 9 bases. J gave up 0 bases and V 4 bases, and 10 bases lay outside the gene matches. From germline, CDR1 is SGHRS and CDR2 YFSETQ. The CDR3 has 17 amino acids. CDR3 nucleotide sequence: TGCGCCAGCAGCAGCGGCACAGGGGGCATGTTGAACACTGAAGCTTTCTTT. Amino acid sequence: CASSSGTGGMLNTEAFF.

The chain recombines TRBV7-8 with TRBJ1-1; 9 nucleotides agree with TRBD1. Losses at the gene ends were 2 bases for V and 4 bases for J; bases not matched to a gene: 5. The germline V gene has CDR1 SGHVS and CDR2 FQNEAQ. The CDR3 extends over 15 amino acids. CDR3 sequence: CASSLRDREATEAFF. Written as DNA, the CDR3 is TGTGCCAGCAGCTTAAGGGACAGGGAAGCCACTGAAGCTTTCTTT.

The chain combines TRBV7-3 with TRBJ2-1, with TRBD2 identical over 10 bases. CDR1 and CDR2 (germline): SGHTA, FQGTGA. The CDR3 spans 15 residues. V shed 5 bases, J shed 3 bases, and the junction held 4 bases outside the gene matches. The CDR3 sequence is CASSPGLADYNEQFF. The CDR3 bases are TGTGCCAGCAGCCCCGGACTAGCGGACTACAATGAGCAGTTCTTC. The entire variable domain, with the rest obtained from reference TRBV7-3 and TRBJ2-1, is as follows: GAGVSQTPSNKVTEKGKYVELRCDPISGHTALYWYRQSLGQGPEFLIYFQGTGAADDSGLPNDRFFAVRPEGSVSTLKIQRTERGDSAVYLCASSPGLADYNEQFFGPGTRLTVL.

This clone is a singleton in its sample. The V call is TRBV4-1, the J call TRBJ2-1; 11 bases are shared with TRBD1. Germline V gene sequence: CDR1 MGHRA, CDR2 YSYEKL. The CDR3 is made up of 16 amino acids. Trimming removed 1 base from V and 7 bases from J; junction bases left unmatched: 6. In nucleotides, the CDR3 is TGCGCCAGCAGCCAAGGACGGGGACAGGGGGAAAATGAGCAGTTCTTC. Translating gives CASSQGRGQGENEQFF.

The chain uses TRBV29-1 and TRBJ2-3, with 10 bases identical to TRBD2. Germline V gene data show CDR1 as SQVTM and CDR2 as ANQGSEA. This CDR3 spans 14 amino acids. V lost 6 bases and J lost 0; bases outside the gene matches: 3. CDR3 sequence: CSVGTSASTDTQYF. The DNA of the CDR3 is TGCAGCGTGGGGACTAGCGCTAGCACAGATACGCAGTATTTT.

The CDR3 reads CASTLYRGVNTEAFF. The DNA for the CDR3 is TGTGCCAGCACCCTTTATCGGGGGGTGAACACTGAAGCTTTCTTT. This rearrangement joins TRBV6-5 to TRBJ1-1, with D maybe TRBD1 (5 bases). The V end was cut by 7 bases, the J end by 0 bases, with 15 bases between. CDR1 is MNHEY and CDR2 is SVGAGI in the germline V gene. CDR3 length: 15 residues.

J is TRBJ1-2 and V is TRBV28, with a possible D match to TRBD1 (6 bases). V was pared by 4 bases and J by 7 bases, with 19 bases between. The CDR3 contains 15 residues. CDR1 and CDR2 from the germline V gene are MDHEN and SYDVKM. CDR3 in amino acids: CASSSPGGATAGYTF. CDR3 in DNA: TGTGCCAGCAGTTCGCCCGGGGGGGCCACGGCTGGCTACACCTTC.

The chain uses TRBV18 and TRBJ2-3; 8 bases match TRBD2. This CDR3 has 17 amino acids. The germline CDR1 and CDR2 sequences are KGHSH and LQKENI. V lost 3 bases and J lost 1; bases outside the gene matches: 9. The CDR3 DNA reads TGTGCCAGCTCACCTCGCCCGACGCGGGAGGGCACAGATACGCAGTATTTT. Translating gives CASSPRPTREGTDTQYF.

The rearrangement uses TRBV18 and TRBJ2-5, with a possible D match to TRBD2 (5 bases). The CDR3 loop spans 13 amino acids. Germline V CDR1 and CDR2: KGHSH, LQKENI. V dropped 4 bases and J dropped 1 base, with 7 bases sitting between them. The CDR3 DNA is TGTGCCAGCTCACTTCTAGCCCAAGAGACCCAGTACTTC. This codes for CASSLLAQETQYF.

In its sample, this clone was seen a few times. DNA for the CDR3: TGCGCCAGCAGCCCTACGCGCACAGGGTCTCTCAATGAGCAGTTCTTC. Its protein product is CASSPTRTGSLNEQFF. This rearrangement joins TRBV5-1 to TRBJ2-1, with D perhaps TRBD1 (6 bases). The CDR3 covers 16 residues. Germline V gene lookup returns CDR1 SGHRS and CDR2 YFSETQ. V lost 4 bases, J lost 6 bases, and 20 bases lay in between.

CDR3 DNA sequence: TGTGCCAGCAGCTCCCTACTAGCGGGAGGGGACTTCACAGATACGCAGTATTTT. Encoded protein: CASSSLLAGGDFTDTQYF. The chain carries TRBV5-6 and TRBJ2-3, with TRBD2 matching 13 bases. The CDR3 spans 18 residues. Germline lookup yields CDR1 SGHDT and CDR2 YYEEEE. Losses at the gene ends were 3 bases for V and 2 bases for J; bases not matched to a gene: 9.

V is TRBV30 and J is TRBJ2-3; TRBD2 agrees at 9 bases. This CDR3 has 16 residues. CDR1 GTSNPN and CDR2 SVGIG come from the germline V gene (reference sequence). V was clipped by 3 bases and J by 5 bases; unmatched bases: 12. The CDR3 region has the DNA TGTGCCTGGAGCGGCGGGAGGGCGGGTAGAAGAGATACGCAGTATTTT. This encodes CAWSGGRAGRRDTQYF.

The chain couples TRBV6-1 to TRBJ2-5; maybe TRBD1 (6 bases). Looked up from germline, CDR1 is MNHNS and CDR2 is SASEGT. This CDR3 comprises 14 residues. With 5 bases removed from V and 0 bases from J, the gap between germline ends came to 10 bases. Written as DNA, the CDR3 is TGTGCCAGCAGTCACAGGGTGTACCAAGAGACCCAGTACTTC. Translation: CASSHRVYQETQYF.

The DNA of the CDR3 is TGTGCCAGCTCACCGGGCCTTGGAGAGACCCAGTACTTC. This sequence encodes CASSPGLGETQYF. The chain carries TRBV18 and TRBJ2-5; D remains unclear. The V end lost 3 bases, the J end lost 4 bases, and 9 bases lay between the germline ends. CDR3 length: 13 residues. Germline-derived CDR1 and CDR2 are KGHSH and LQKENI.

The chain uses TRBV7-3 and TRBJ2-6, with 10 positions matching TRBD2. The CDR3 is 20 residues long. The germline CDR1 and CDR2 sequences are SGHTA and FQGTGA. V dropped 1 base and J dropped 0; count of bases not matched to a gene: 9. For the CDR3, the DNA is TGTGCCAGCAGCTTAAGGGCTAGCGGGAGTTACTCCTCTGGGGCCAACGTCCTGACTTTC. Protein: CASSLRASGSYSSGANVLTF.

This sequence joins TRBV5-8 and TRBJ1-5; D unclear. The CDR3 totals 14 residues. Per the germline V gene, CDR1 is SGHTS and CDR2 is YDEGEE. Between the trimmed V and J ends, which lost 0 bases and 2 bases, there was a span of 6 bases. The DNA for the CDR3 is TGTGCCAGCAGCTTGGACGGAGGCAATCAGCCCCAGCATTTT. Protein product: CASSLDGGNQPQHF.

In this sample, this clone turned up a few times. V usage is TRBV5-6 and J usage is TRBJ1-2; maybe TRBD1 (5 bases). CDR1 is SGHDT and CDR2 is YYEEEE in the germline V gene. The V end was cut by 4 bases, the J end by 2 bases, with 15 bases between. CDR3 length: 15 amino acids. CDR3 sequence reads: CASSGGVFSNYGYTF. The CDR3 bases are TGTGCCAGCAGCGGAGGGGTGTTTTCGAACTATGGCTACACCTTC.

The chain links TRBV18 to TRBJ1-1, with no clear D. Germline V gene lookup returns CDR1 KGHSH and CDR2 LQKENI. The CDR3 consists of 15 residues. V lost 5 bases and J 5 bases, leaving 18 bases between the germline ends. CDR3 DNA: TGTGCCAGCTCAGCAGTCCCTGGCTCGGGTACTGAAGCTTTCTTT. This codes for CASSAVPGSGTEAFF.

The CDR3 DNA reads TGTGCCAGCAGCCGGGGACAGATTAGCAATCAGCCCCAGCATTTT. Its translation: CASSRGQISNQPQHF. This chain links TRBV5-6 with TRBJ1-5; TRBD1 agrees at 7 bases. The CDR3 consists of 15 residues. Trimming cost V 4 bases and J 0 bases; bases outside gene matches: 4. Germline CDR1 SGHDT, CDR2 YYEEEE.

V gene TRBV2 combines with J gene TRBJ2-7; tentative D call: TRBD1 (6 bases). The V gene's germline CDR1 is SNHLY and CDR2 FYNNEI. The CDR3 is 13 amino acids. Between the trimmed V and J ends, which lost 7 bases and 1 base, there was a span of 11 bases. The CDR3 reads CASNRAKSYEQYF. The CDR3 DNA sequence: TGTGCCAGCAACAGGGCTAAGTCCTACGAGCAGTACTTC. The whole variable domain, remainder taken from reference TRBV2 and TRBJ2-7, is EPEVTQTPSHQVTQMGQEVILRCVPISNHLYFYWYRQILGQKVEFLVSFYNNEISEKSEIFDDQFSVERPDGSNFTLKIRSTKLEDSAMYFCASNRAKSYEQYFGPGTRLTVT.

The rearrangement uses TRBV18 and TRBJ2-7, with D perhaps matching TRBD1 (6 bases). This CDR3 comprises 15 residues. Germline values: CDR1 KGHSH, CDR2 LQKENI. The V end lost 3 bases, the J end lost 4 bases, and 16 bases lay between the germline ends. The DNA of the CDR3 is TGTGCCAGCTCACCCCGGCGGACAGCCTTTTACGAGCAGTACTTC. Translation: CASSPRRTAFYEQYF. Combining the CDR3 with reference TRBV18 and TRBJ2-7 gives the whole variable domain NAGVMQNPRHLVRRRGQEARLRCSPMKGHSHVYWYRQLPEEGLKFMVYLQKENIIDESGMPKERFSAEFPKEGPSILRIQQVVRGDSAAYFCASSPRRTAFYEQYFGPGTRLTVT.

This clone was seen more than once but under ten times. The DNA is omitted, as the CDR3 cannot be located on it reliably, and the CDR3 follows TCRdb's listing. This CDR3 reads CASSSSTGTLQAFF. This sequence joins TRBV5-1 and TRBJ1-1; TRBD1 was called by the table and not checked on the DNA. The CDR3 is made up of 14 amino acids, end residues included. CDR1 SGHRS and CDR2 YFSETQ come from the germline V gene.

This clone was recorded only once. Within the sample, other DNA sequences also encode this same CDR3. This CDR3 is CASSTSGSSYNEQFF. The DNA for the CDR3 is TGTGCCAGTAGTACGAGCGGGAGCTCCTACAATGAGCAGTTCTTC. This chain connects TRBV19 to TRBJ2-1, with 8 bases fitting TRBD2. The V gene's germline CDR1 is LNHDA and CDR2 SQIVND (reference sequence). This CDR3 contains 15 residues. Trimming removed 4 bases from V and 0 bases from J; junction bases left unmatched: 2.